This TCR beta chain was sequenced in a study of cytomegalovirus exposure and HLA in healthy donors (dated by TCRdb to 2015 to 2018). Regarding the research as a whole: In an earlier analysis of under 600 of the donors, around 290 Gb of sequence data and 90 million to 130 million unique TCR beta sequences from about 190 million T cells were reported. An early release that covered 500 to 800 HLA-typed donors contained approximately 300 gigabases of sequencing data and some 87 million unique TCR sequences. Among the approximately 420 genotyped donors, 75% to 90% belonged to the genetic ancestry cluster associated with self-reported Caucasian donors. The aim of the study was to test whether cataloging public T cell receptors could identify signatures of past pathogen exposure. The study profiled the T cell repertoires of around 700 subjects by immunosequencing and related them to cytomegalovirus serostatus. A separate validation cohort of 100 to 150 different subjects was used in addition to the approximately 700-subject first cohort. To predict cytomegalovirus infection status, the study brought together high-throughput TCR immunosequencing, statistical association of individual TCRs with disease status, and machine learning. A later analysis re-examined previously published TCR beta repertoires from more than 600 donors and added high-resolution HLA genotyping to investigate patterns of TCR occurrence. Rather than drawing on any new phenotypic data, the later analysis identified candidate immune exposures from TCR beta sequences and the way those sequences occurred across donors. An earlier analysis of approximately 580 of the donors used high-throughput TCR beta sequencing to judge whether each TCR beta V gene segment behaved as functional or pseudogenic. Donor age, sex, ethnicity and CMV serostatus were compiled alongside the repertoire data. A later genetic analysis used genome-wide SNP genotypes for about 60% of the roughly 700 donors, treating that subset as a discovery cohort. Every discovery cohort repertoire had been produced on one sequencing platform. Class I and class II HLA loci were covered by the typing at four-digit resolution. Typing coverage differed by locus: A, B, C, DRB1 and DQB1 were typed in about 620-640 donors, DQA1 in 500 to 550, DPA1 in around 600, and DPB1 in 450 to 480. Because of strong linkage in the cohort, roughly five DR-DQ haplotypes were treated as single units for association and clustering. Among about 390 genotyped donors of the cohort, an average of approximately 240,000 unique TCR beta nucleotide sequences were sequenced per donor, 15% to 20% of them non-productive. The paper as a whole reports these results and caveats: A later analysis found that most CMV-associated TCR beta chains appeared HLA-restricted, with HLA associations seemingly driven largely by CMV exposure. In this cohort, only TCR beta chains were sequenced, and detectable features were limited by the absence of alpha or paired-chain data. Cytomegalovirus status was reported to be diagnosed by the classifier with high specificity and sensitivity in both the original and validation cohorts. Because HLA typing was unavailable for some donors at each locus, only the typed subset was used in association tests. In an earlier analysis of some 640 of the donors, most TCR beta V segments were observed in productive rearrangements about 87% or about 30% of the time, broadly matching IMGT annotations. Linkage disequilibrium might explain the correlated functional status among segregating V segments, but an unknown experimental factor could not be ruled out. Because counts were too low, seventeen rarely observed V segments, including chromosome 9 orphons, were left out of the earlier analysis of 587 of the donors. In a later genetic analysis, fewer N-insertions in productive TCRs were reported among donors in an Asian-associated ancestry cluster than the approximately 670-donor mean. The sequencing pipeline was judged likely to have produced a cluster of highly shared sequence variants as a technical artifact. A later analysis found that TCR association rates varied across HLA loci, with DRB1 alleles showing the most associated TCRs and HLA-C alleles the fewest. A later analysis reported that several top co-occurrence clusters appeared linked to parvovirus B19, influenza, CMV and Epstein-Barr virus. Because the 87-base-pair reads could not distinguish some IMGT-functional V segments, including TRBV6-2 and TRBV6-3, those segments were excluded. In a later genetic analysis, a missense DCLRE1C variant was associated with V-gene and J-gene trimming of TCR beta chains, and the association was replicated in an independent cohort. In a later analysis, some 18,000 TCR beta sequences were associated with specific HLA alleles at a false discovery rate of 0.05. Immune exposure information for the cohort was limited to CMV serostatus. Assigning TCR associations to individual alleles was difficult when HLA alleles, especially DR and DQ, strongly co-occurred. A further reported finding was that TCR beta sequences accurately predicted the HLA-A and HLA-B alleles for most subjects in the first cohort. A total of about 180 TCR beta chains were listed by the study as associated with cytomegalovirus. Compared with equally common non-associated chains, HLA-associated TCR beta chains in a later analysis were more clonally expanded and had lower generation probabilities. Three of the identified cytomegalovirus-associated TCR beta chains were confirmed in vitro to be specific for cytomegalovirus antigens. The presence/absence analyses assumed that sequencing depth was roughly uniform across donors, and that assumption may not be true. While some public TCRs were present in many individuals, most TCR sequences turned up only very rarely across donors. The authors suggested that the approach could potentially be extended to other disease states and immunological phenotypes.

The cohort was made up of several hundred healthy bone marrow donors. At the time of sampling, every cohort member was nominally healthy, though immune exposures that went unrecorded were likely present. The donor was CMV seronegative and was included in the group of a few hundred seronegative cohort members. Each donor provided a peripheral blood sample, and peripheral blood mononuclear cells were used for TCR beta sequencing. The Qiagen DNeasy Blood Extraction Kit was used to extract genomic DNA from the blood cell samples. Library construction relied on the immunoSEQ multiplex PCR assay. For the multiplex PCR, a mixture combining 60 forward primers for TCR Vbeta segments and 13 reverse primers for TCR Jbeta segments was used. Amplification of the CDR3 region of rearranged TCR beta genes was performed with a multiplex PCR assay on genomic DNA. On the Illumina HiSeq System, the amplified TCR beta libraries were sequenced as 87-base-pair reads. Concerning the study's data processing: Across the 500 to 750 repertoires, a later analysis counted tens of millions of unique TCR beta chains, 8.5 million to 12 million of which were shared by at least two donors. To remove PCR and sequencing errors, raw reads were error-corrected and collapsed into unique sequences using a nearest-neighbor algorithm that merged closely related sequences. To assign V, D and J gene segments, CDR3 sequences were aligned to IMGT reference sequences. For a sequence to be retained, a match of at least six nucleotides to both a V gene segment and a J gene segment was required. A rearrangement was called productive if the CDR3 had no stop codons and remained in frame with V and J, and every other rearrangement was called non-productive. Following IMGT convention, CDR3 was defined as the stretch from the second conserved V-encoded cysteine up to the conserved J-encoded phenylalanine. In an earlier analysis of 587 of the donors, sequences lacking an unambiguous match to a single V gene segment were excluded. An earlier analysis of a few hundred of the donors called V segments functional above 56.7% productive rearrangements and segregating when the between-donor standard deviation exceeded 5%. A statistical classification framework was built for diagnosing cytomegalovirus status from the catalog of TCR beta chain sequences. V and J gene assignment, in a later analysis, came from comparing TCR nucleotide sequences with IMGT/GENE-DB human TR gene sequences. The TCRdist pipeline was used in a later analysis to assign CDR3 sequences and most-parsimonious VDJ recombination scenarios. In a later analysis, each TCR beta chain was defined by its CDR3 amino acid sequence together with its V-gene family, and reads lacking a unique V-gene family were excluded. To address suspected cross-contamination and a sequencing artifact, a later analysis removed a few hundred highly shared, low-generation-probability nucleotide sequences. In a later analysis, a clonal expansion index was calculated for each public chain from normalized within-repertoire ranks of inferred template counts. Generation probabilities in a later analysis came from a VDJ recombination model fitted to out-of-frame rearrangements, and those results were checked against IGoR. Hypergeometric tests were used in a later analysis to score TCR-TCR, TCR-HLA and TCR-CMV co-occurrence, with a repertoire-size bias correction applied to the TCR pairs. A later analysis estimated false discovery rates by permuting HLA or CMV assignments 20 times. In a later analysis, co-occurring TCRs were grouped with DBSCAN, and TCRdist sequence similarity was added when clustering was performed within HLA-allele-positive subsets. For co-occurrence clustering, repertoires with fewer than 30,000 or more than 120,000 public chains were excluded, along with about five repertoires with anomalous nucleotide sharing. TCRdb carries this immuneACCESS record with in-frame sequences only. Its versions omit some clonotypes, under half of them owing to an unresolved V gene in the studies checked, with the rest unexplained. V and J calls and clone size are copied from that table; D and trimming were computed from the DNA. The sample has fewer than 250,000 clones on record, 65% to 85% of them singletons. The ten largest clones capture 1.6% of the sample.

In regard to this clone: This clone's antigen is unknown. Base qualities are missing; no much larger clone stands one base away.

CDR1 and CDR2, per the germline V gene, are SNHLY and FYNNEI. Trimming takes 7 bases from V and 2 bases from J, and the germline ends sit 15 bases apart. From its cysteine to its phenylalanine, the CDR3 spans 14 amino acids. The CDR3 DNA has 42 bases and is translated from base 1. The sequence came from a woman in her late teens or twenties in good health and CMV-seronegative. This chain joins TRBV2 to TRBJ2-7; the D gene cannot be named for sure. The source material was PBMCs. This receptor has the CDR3 CASTQSNTPYEQYF. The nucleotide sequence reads TGTGCCAGCACCCAGTCGAACACACCCTACGAGCAGTACTTC.